The 12 T cell receptor beta chains given below trace back to one sample, sequenced in a study of OX40 agonist ivuxolimab in advanced cancers. This table comes from immunoSEQ multiplex PCR, and its TCRdb copy is limited to in-frame clones, with some not included. The sample records about 68,000 clones, approximately 90% being singletons. The material sequenced was CD4+ or CD8+ T cells sorted from blood, taken in a trial of the OX40 agonist ivuxolimab. These receptors were obtained from an adult with an advanced solid tumor such as melanoma, head and neck, liver or kidney cancer.

The chain couples TRBV5-1 to TRBJ1-1, with 8 bases aligning to TRBD1. This CDR3 has 14 residues. V lost 1 base to trimming and J lost 6 bases; unmatched junction nucleotides: 5. Germline V CDR1 and CDR2: SGHRS, YFSETQ. CDR3 nucleotide sequence: TGCGCCAGCAGCTTGTCAGGGGGCCGCGCTGAAGCTTTCTTT. Translation gives CASSLSGGRAEAFF.

This sequence joins TRBV6-6 and TRBJ1-1; the D is unclear. This CDR3 comprises 14 residues. Trimming shortened V by 4 bases and J by 11 bases, and 20 bases separated the two germline ends. The germline V gene has CDR1 MNHNY and CDR2 SVGAGI (reference sequence). The CDR3 sequence: CASSWPGEDRGAFF. CDR3 bases: TGTGCCAGCAGTTGGCCGGGTGAGGACCGAGGGGCTTTCTTT.

This chain links TRBV27 with TRBJ2-1; D uncertain. The germline V gene has CDR1 MNHEY and CDR2 SMNVEV (reference sequence). Trimming shortened V by 2 bases and J by 5 bases, and 7 bases separated the two germline ends. This CDR3 spans 13 amino acids. The DNA for the CDR3 is TGTGCCAGCAGTTTAAGACACAACAATGAGCAGTTCTTC. Protein: CASSLRHNNEQFF.

J is TRBJ1-2 and V is TRBV5-1; D gene unclear. Trimming removed 1 base from V and 2 bases from J, with 9 bases in between. The germline CDR1 and CDR2 sequences are SGHRS and YFSETQ. This CDR3 is built from 14 residues. The CDR3 spells CASSLYEGNYGYTF. The CDR3 coding sequence is TGCGCCAGCAGCTTGTACGAAGGGAACTATGGCTACACCTTC.

V usage is TRBV14 and J usage is TRBJ1-1; no reliable D call. V lost 2 bases and J lost 1, with 8 bases in between. Germline CDR1 is SGHDN and CDR2 is FVKESK. This CDR3 region has 14 residues. The chain's CDR3 is CASSQSGRNTEAFF. In DNA, the CDR3 is TGTGCCAGCAGCCAATCTGGGAGGAACACTGAAGCTTTCTTT.

This rearrangement joins TRBV6-6 to TRBJ2-1; the D is unclear. Deletions cut 1 base from V and 0 bases from J, with 4 bases between. The length of the CDR3 is 14 residues. Germline V gives CDR1 MNHNY, CDR2 SVGAGI (reference sequence). Written as DNA, the CDR3 is TGTGCCAGCAGTTACTTCGGCTCCTACAATGAGCAGTTCTTC. As protein: CASSYFGSYNEQFF.

V and J are TRBV28 and TRBJ2-5; TRBD2 aligns across 14 bases. Looked up from germline, CDR1 is MDHEN and CDR2 is SYDVKM. Trimming took 6 bases from V and 4 from J; bases not matched to a gene: 4. The CDR3 loop spans 15 amino acids. CDR3 loop: CASRGTSGRLETQYF. DNA for the CDR3: TGTGCCAGCAGGGGGACTAGCGGGAGATTAGAGACCCAGTACTTC.

V and J are TRBV7-8 and TRBJ1-3, with TRBD1 matching 9 bases. Germline CDR1 is SGHVS and CDR2 is FQNEAQ. This CDR3 is built from 13 residues. V shed 6 bases and J 4 bases; nucleotides not matched to a gene: 1. CDR3 region: CASRQGAGNTIYF. Written as DNA, the CDR3 is TGTGCCAGCAGACAGGGGGCGGGAAACACCATATATTTT.

The chain has TRBV11-2 and TRBJ2-6; D not resolved. Trimming cost V 5 bases and J 0 bases, with 11 bases left between them. The CDR3 runs 16 residues. CDR1 SGHAT and CDR2 FQNNGV come from the germline V gene. CDR3 bases: TGTGCCAGCAGCCCGACGGCGAGCTCTGGGGCCAACGTCCTGACTTTC. Translation: CASSPTASSGANVLTF. The full variable domain, its missing parts supplied by reference TRBV11-2 and TRBJ2-6, is EAGVAQSPRYKIIEKRQSVAFWCNPISGHATLYWYQQILGQGPKLLIQFQNNGVVDDSQLPKDRFSAERLKGVDSTLKIQPAKLEDSAVYLCASSPTASSGANVLTFGAGSRLTVL.

V usage is TRBV6-6 and J usage is TRBJ2-5; weak D call: TRBD1 (5 bases). The CDR3 loop spans 15 amino acids. Germline assignment: CDR1 MNHNY and CDR2 SVGAGI (reference sequence). V was pared by 0 bases and J by 5 bases, with 13 bases between. The CDR3 nucleotides read TGTGCCAGCAGTTACTCGGGCAGGGTGGAGGAGACCCAGTACTTC. Translation: CASSYSGRVEETQYF.

This rearrangement joins TRBV9 to TRBJ2-1, with TRBD2 matching 10 bases. The length of the CDR3 is 17 residues. The trim removed 4 bases at V and 4 bases at J, leaving 11 bases unmatched. Germline-derived CDR1 and CDR2 are SGDLS and YYNGEE. In DNA, the CDR3 is TGTGCCAGCAGCCCGAACGTAGCGGGAGGACAGTACAATGAGCAGTTCTTC. Translating gives CASSPNVAGGQYNEQFF.

CDR3 sequence reads: CASSSGLAADNTGELFF. CDR3 DNA sequence: TGCGCCAGCAGCTCGGGACTAGCGGCAGACAACACCGGGGAGCTGTTTTTT. The V and J genes are TRBV5-1 and TRBJ2-2; 11 bases agree with TRBD2. This CDR3 spans 17 amino acids. CDR1 and CDR2 (germline): SGHRS, YFSETQ. The trim removed 3 bases at V and 2 bases at J, leaving 6 bases unmatched.